This T cell receptor (beta chain) was found in a study of cytomegalovirus exposure and HLA in healthy donors. Study-wide findings and caveats: Most of the TCR beta V segments (in an earlier analysis) were productive either about 90% or about 30% of the time.

Remarks on this clone: Its antigen is still unknown.

The CDR3 spans 13 residues. CDR1 is MNHEY and CDR2 is SVGAGI in the germline V gene. Trimming took 5 bases from V and 4 from J, leaving 12 bases between them. The PCR was carried out with 60 Vbeta primers and 13 Jbeta primers. Using immunoSEQ multiplex PCR, the repertoire was profiled, and TCRdb retains in-frame clones only, with some absent. Here the sample spans around 110,000 clones, 79% being singletons. Sequenced: PBMCs. The sequence was collected from a man younger than 40 in good health and CMV-seropositive. The V gene is TRBV6-5, the J gene TRBJ2-7, with D maybe TRBD2 (5 bases). The CDR3 spells CASSPLGGYEQYF. DNA for the CDR3: TGTGCCAGCAGTCCTCTAGGAGGTTACGAGCAGTACTTC.